This section outlines one T cell receptor beta chain sequence together with its context. V trimming: 5 bases; J trimming: 4 bases; junction bases outside the gene matches: 5. Per germline, CDR1 SGHTA and CDR2 FQGNSA. The CDR3 is made up of 14 amino acids. Following RNA extraction, reverse transcription yielded cDNA that acted as the sequencing template. The table came from immunoSEQ multiplex PCR; TCRdb's copy has only in-frame clones and leaves some out. The data show 140,000 to 150,000 clones, with 62% seen just once and 36% held by the top ten. These data come from a study of CD8+ T cells in alopecia areata.

The chain couples TRBV7-2 to TRBJ2-7; 10 bases are shared with TRBD2. Material for sequencing was CD8+ T cells sorted from blood. The TCR originated in a human donor in good health. CDR3 bases: TGTGCCAGCAGCCCTAGCGGGAGATCTTACGAGCAGTACTTC. Residues: CASSPSGRSYEQYF.